This entry is about one TCR beta chain. The data are from a study of blood T cell repertoires in COVID-19. In the study overall: COVID-19 samples from acute and convalescent phases originated in the United States, Italy and Spain. T cells, B-cell-depleted T cells, or PBMCs provided the cDNA or gDNA that served as material.

In the original processing: How many nucleated cells were present was estimated from reference gene primer amplification. The protocol was immunoSEQ multiplex PCR, while the TCRdb copy is restricted to in-frame clones and leaves out a portion. V and J calls and clone size follow that table, whereas D and trimming were derived from the DNA. Seen here are roughly 150,000 clones, around nine tenths observed once, and the top ten hold over 4.5%. This CDR3 contains 15 residues. Trimming took off 1 base at V and 1 base at J, with 11 bases between the two ends. CDR1 and CDR2 from the germline V gene are LGHDT and YNNKEL (reference sequence).

Sequencing was done on a sample of peripheral blood. This chain joins TRBV3-1 (or the pseudogene TRBV3-2) and TRBJ2-7, with D maybe TRBD1 (5 bases). This receptor was obtained from a human donor in a cohort sampled during active COVID-19. CDR3 bases: TGTGCCAGCAGCCAAGCCTGGGGCAGTTCCTACGAGCAGTACTTC. Amino acid sequence: CASSQAWGSSYEQYF.